Described below is a single T cell receptor beta chain sequence and its context. The antigen remains undetermined. The CDR3 covers 13 residues. From germline, CDR1 is MNHNS and CDR2 SASEGT. With 5 bases removed from V and 0 bases from J, the gap between germline ends came to 8 bases. This sample is drawn from a study of metastatic and nonmetastatic thyroid tumors. Each patient went into thyroid surgery without having received any treatment. In the original processing: For papillary thyroid cancer, a distant-metastasis classifier was constructed from CDR3 differences observed across clinicopathological groups. MiXCR was used by TCRdb to re-call the PCR reads. Here the V and J calls rest on TCRdb's processing, not on the authors' analysis. The sample lists a few thousand clones, more than 35% occurring once. Broader study findings: Reportedly, malignant thyroid tumors had significantly higher TCR beta diversity than benign nodules, in blood and tumor.

The chain combines TRBV6-1 with TRBJ2-7; the D gene could be TRBD1 or TRBD2 (5 bases each). Source material: tumor tissue. This receptor was obtained from a male donor with papillary thyroid cancer or a benign thyroid nodule (not recorded which). Some clones in this sample may be carry-over from other donors' samples. The DNA of the CDR3 is TGTGCCAGCAGTACGGGACCCTCCTACGAGCAGTACTTC. It translates to CASSTGPSYEQYF.